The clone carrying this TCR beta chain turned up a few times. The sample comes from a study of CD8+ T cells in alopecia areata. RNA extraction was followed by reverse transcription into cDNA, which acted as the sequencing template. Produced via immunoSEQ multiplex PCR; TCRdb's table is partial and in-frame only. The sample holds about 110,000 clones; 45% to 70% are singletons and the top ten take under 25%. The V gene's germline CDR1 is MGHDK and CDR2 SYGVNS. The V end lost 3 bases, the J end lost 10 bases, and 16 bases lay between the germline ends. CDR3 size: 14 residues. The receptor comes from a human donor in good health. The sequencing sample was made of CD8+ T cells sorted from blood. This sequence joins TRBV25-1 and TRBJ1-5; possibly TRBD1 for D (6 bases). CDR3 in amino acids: CASSDPGDVSPQHF. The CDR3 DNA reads TGTGCCAGCAGTGACCCAGGGGACGTCAGCCCCCAGCATTTT. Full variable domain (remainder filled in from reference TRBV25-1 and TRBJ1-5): EADIYQTPRYLVIGTGKKITLECSQTMGHDKMYWYQQDPGMELHLIHYSYGVNSTEKGDLSSESTVSRIRTEHFPLTLESARPSHTSQYLCASSDPGDVSPQHFGDGTRLSIL.